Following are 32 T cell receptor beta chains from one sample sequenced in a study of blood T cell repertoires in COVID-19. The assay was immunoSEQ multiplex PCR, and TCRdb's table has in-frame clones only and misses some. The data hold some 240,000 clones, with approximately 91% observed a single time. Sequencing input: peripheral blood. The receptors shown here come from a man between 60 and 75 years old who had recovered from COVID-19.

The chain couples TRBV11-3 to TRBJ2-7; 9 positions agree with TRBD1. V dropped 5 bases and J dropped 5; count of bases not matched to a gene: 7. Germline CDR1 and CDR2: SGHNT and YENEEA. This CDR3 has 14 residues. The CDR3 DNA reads TGTGCCAGCAGCCCCGGGACAGGGCCGCACGAGCAGTACTTC. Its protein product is CASSPGTGPHEQYF.

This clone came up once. The CDR3 bases are TGCAGCGTTATGCAGTTCTACGAGCAGTACTTC. Translating it yields CSVMQFYEQYF. This rearrangement joins TRBV29-1 to TRBJ2-7; no reliable D call. The CDR3 totals 11 residues. Trimming stripped 5 bases from V and 3 bases from J, with 8 bases between. CDR1 and CDR2 from the germline V gene are SQVTM and ANQGSEA.

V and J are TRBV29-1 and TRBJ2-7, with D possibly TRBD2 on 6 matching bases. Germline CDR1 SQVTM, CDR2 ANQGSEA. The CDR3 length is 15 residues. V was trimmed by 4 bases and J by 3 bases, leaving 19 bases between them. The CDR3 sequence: CSVAPVGSGFYEQYF. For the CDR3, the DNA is TGCAGCGTTGCCCCCGTCGGTAGCGGATTCTACGAGCAGTACTTC.

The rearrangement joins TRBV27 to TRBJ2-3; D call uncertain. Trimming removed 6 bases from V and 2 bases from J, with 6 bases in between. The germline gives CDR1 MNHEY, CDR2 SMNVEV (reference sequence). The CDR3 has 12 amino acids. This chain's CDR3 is CASSPHTDTQYF. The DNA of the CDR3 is TGTGCCAGCAGCCCCCACACAGATACGCAGTATTTT.

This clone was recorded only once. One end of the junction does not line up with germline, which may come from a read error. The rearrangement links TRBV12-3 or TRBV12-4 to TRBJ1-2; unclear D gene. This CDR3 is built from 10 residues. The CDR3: CASSRRAVHF. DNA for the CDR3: TGTGCCAGCAGCCGCCGCGCGGTACACTTC.

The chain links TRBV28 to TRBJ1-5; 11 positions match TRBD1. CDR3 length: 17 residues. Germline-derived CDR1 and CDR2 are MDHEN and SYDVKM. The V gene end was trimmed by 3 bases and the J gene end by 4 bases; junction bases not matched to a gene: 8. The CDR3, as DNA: TGTGCCAGCAGTTTCCCAATCGGGACAGGGGGGAATCAGCCCCAGCATTTT. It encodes CASSFPIGTGGNQPQHF.

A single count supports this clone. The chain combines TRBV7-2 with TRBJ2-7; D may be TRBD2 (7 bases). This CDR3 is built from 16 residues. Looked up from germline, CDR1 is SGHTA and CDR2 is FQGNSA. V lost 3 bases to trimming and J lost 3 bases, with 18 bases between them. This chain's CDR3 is CASSFQGGVVLYEQYF. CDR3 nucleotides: TGTGCCAGCAGCTTTCAAGGGGGGGTCGTTCTCTACGAGCAGTACTTC.

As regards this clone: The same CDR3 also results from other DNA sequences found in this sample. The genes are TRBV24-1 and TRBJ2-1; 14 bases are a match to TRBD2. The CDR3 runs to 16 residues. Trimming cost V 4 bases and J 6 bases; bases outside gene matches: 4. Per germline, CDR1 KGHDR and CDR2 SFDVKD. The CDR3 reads CATSDPGLAGVNEQFF. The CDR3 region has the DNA TGTGCCACCAGTGACCCGGGACTAGCGGGAGTCAATGAGCAGTTCTTC.

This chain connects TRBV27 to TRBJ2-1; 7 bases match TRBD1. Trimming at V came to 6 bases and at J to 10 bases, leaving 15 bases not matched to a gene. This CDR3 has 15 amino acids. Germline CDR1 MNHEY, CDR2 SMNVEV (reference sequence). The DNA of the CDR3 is TGTGCCAGCAGGAACGCTTCGGACAGGCCGAAAGAGCAGTTCTTC. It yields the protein CASRNASDRPKEQFF.

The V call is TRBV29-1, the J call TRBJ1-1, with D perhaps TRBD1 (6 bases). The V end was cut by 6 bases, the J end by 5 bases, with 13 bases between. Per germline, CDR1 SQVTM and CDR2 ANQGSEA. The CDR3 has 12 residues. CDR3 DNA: TGCAGCGTGCTCCGCAGGGGAACTGAAGCTTTCTTT. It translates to CSVLRRGTEAFF. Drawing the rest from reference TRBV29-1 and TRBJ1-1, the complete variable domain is SAVISQKPSRDICQRGTSLTIQCQVDSQVTMMFWYRQQPGQSLTLIATANQGSEATYESGFVIDKFPISRPNLTFSTLTVSNMSPEDSSIYLCSVLRRGTEAFFGQGTRLTVV.

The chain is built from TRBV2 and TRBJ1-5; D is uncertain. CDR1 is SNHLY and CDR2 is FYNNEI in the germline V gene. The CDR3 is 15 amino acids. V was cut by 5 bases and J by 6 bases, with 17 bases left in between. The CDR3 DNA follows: TGTGCCAGCAGTACCTCAGGATCAGGAATTCAGCCCCAGCATTTT. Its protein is CASSTSGSGIQPQHF.

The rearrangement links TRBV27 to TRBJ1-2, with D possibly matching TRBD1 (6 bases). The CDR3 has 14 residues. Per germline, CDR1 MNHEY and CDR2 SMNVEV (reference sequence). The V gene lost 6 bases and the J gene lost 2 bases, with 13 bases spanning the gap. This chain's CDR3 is CASRSTGSNYGYTF. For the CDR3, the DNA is TGTGCCAGCAGATCTACAGGGTCGAACTATGGCTACACCTTC.

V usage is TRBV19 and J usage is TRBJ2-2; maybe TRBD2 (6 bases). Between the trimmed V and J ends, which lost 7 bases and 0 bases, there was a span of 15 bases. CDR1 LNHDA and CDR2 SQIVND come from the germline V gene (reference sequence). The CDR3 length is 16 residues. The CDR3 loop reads CASTTSGPTNTGELFF. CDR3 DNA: TGTGCCAGTACCACAAGCGGGCCCACGAACACCGGGGAGCTGTTTTTT.

CDR3 loop: CASSRPPGLYQPQHF. The CDR3 DNA reads TGTGCCAGCAGCCGACCTCCAGGTTTGTATCAGCCCCAGCATTTT. This chain joins TRBV6-2 or TRBV6-3 and TRBJ1-5; D remains unclear. V lost 6 bases and J 5 bases, leaving 17 bases between the germline ends. The CDR3 has 15 residues. The germline V gene has CDR1 MNHEY and CDR2 SVGEGT.

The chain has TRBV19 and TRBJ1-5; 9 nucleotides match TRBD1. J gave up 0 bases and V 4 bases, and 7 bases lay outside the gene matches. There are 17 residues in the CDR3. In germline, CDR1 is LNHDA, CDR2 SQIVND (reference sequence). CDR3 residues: CASSTPQGASSNQPQHF. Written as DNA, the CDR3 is TGTGCCAGTAGTACCCCACAGGGGGCATCTAGCAATCAGCCCCAGCATTTT.

The CDR3 loop is CASSSTGSGANVLTF. The DNA for the CDR3 is TGTGCCAGCAGCTCCACAGGGTCTGGGGCCAACGTCCTGACTTTC. The genes are TRBV11-2 and TRBJ2-6, with D perhaps matching TRBD1 (6 bases). The germline gives CDR1 SGHAT, CDR2 FQNNGV. CDR3 length equals 15 residues. Trimming removed 4 bases from V and 1 base from J, with 8 bases in between.

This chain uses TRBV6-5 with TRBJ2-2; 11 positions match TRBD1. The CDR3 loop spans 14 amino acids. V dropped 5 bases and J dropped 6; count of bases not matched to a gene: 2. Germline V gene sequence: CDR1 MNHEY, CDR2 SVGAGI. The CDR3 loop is CASSRDRGSGELFF. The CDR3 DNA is TGTGCCAGCAGTCGGGACAGGGGGTCCGGGGAGCTGTTTTTT.

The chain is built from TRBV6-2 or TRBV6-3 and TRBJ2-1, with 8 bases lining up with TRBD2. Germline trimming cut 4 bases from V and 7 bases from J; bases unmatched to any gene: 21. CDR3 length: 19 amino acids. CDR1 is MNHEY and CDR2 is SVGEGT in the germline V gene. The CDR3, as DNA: TGTGCCAGCAGTTTCTCGTCCCCGGGACTAGTGGTTTCGGCGAATGAGCAGTTCTTC. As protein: CASSFSSPGLVVSANEQFF.

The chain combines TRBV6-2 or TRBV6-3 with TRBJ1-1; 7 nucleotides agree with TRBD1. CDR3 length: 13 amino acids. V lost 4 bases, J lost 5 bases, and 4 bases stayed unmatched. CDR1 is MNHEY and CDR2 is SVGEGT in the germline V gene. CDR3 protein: CASSSQGYTEAFF. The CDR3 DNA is TGTGCCAGCAGTTCACAGGGGTATACTGAAGCTTTCTTT.

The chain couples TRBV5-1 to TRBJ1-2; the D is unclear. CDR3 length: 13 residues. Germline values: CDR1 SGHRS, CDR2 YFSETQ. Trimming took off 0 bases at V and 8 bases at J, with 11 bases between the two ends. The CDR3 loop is CASSLDRWAGYTF. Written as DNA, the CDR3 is TGCGCCAGCAGCTTGGACAGATGGGCGGGCTACACCTTC.

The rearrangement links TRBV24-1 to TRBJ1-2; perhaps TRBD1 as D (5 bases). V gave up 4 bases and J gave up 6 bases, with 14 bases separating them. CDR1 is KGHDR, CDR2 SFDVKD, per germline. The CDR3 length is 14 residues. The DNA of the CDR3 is TGTGCCACCAGTGACTCTGACAGATACGATGGCTACACCTTC. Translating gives CATSDSDRYDGYTF.

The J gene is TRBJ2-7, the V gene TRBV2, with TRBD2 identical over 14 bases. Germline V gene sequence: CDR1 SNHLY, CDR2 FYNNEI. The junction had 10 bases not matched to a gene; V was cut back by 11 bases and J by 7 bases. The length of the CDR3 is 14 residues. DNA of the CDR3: TGTGCCTCAAAGGCGGGACTAGCGGGAGTTGAGCAGTACTTC. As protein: CASKAGLAGVEQYF.

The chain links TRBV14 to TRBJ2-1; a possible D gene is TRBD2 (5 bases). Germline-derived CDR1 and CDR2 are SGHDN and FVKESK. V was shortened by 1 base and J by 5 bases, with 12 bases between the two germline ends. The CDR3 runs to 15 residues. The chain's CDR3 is CASSQGSWRHNEQFF. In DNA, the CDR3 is TGTGCCAGCAGCCAAGGGTCCTGGAGGCACAATGAGCAGTTCTTC.

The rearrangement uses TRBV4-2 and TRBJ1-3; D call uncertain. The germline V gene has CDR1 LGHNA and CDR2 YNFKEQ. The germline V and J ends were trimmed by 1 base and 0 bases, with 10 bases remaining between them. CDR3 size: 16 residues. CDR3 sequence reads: CASSQGKENSGNTIYF. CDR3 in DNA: TGTGCCAGCAGCCAAGGGAAGGAGAACTCTGGAAACACCATATATTTT.

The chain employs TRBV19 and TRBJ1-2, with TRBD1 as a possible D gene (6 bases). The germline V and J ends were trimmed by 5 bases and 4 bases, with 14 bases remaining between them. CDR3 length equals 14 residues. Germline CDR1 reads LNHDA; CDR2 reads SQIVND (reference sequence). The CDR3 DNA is TGTGCCAGTAGTGACAGGACAAGAGTCTATGGCTACACCTTC. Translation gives CASSDRTRVYGYTF.

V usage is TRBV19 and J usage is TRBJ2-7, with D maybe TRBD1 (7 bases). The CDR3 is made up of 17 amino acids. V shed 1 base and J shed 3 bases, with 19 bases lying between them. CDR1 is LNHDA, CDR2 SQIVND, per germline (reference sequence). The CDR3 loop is CASSIAVIRGAYYEQYF. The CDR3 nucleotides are TGTGCCAGTAGTATAGCTGTCATCAGGGGGGCTTACTACGAGCAGTACTTC.

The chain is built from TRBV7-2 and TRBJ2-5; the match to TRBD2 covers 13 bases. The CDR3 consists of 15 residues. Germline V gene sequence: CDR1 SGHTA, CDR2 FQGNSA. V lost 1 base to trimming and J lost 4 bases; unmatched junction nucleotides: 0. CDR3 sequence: CASSLGTSGGETQYF. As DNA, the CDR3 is TGTGCCAGCAGCTTAGGGACTAGCGGGGGAGAGACCCAGTACTTC.

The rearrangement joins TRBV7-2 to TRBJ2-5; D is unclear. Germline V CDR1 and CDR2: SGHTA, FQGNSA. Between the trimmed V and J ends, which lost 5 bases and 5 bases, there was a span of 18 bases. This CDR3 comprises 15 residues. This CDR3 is CASSPQSGFGETQYF. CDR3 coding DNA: TGTGCCAGCAGCCCTCAGTCCGGGTTTGGGGAGACCCAGTACTTC.

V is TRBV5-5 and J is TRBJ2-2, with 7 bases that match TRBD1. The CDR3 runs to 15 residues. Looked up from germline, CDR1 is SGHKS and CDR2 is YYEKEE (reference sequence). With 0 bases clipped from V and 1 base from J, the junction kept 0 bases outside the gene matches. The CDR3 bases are TGTGCCAGCAGCTTGGACAGGGGGAACACCGGGGAGCTGTTTTTT. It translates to CASSLDRGNTGELFF.

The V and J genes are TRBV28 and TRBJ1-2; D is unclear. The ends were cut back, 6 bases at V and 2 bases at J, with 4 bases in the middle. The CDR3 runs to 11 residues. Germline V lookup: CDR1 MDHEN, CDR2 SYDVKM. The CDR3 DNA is TGTGCCAGCAGCCAAAACTATGGCTACACCTTC. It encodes CASSQNYGYTF.

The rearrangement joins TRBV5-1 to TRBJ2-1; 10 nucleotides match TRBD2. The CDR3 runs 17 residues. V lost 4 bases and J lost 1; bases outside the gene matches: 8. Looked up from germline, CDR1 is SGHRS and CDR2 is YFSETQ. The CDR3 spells CASSLKTSGQSYNEQFF. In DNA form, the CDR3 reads TGCGCCAGCAGCCTTAAGACTAGCGGGCAATCCTACAATGAGCAGTTCTTC.

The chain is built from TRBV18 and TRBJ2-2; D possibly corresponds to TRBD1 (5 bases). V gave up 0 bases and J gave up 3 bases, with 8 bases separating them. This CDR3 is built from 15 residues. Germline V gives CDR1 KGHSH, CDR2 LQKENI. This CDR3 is CASSPPAGYTGELFF. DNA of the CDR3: TGTGCCAGCTCACCACCGGCAGGGTACACCGGGGAGCTGTTTTTT.